One and the same sample provided the 30 T cell receptor beta chains below, sequenced in a study of Tregs in tolerant kidney transplant recipients. Repertoires were generated with immunoSEQ multiplex PCR, while TCRdb's copy carries only in-frame clones and drops some. The sample records about 66,000 clones, roughly 89% being singletons. This material consisted of CD8+ T cells from blood, taken before the transplant. The source is a human donor who received a combined kidney and bone marrow transplant.

The J gene is TRBJ2-7, the V gene TRBV19, with D unclear. This CDR3 comprises 13 residues. CDR1 and CDR2 from the germline V gene are LNHDA and SQIVND (reference sequence). The germline V and J ends were trimmed by 8 bases and 1 base, with 12 bases remaining between them. The CDR3 DNA sequence: TGTGCCAGTGCCCCCATGACATCCTACGAGCAGTACTTC. This codes for CASAPMTSYEQYF.

The genes are TRBV6-5 and TRBJ1-5, with 8 bases fitting TRBD1. Trimming took 2 bases from V and 2 from J; bases not matched to a gene: 5. CDR3 length: 16 amino acids. Germline CDR1 reads MNHEY; CDR2 reads SVGAGI. The CDR3 here is CASSYAGGWGNQPQHF. CDR3 DNA: TGTGCCAGCAGTTACGCAGGGGGCTGGGGCAATCAGCCCCAGCATTTT.

This rearrangement joins TRBV4-1 to TRBJ1-5; a weak D match, TRBD1 (6 bases). Deletions cut 0 bases from V and 0 bases from J, with 15 bases between. CDR3 length: 18 residues. Germline V CDR1 and CDR2: MGHRA, YSYEKL. In DNA, the CDR3 is TGCGCCAGCAGCCAAGATAGTCCGGACAGTCATAGCAATCAGCCCCAGCATTTT. Protein product: CASSQDSPDSHSNQPQHF.

The chain links TRBV29-1 to TRBJ1-1; TRBD1 agrees at 7 bases. The CDR3 has 13 amino acids. CDR1 is SQVTM, CDR2 ANQGSEA, per germline. Unmatched junction bases numbered 4, after V lost 6 bases and J lost 0 bases. The CDR3 DNA sequence: TGCAGCGTCTGGACAGGTCTGAACACTGAAGCTTTCTTT. It is translated as CSVWTGLNTEAFF.

The V gene is TRBV4-1, the J gene TRBJ1-1; TRBD1 agrees at 7 bases. This CDR3 comprises 15 residues. Germline values: CDR1 MGHRA, CDR2 YSYEKL. The V gene end was trimmed by 4 bases and the J gene end by 2 bases; junction bases not matched to a gene: 7. The CDR3 loop is CASSRRDSPNTEAFF. CDR3 DNA: TGCGCCAGCAGCCGCCGGGACAGTCCCAACACTGAAGCTTTCTTT.

This clone occurred a few times. The gene calls are TRBV19 and TRBJ1-2; TRBD1 might be the D (6 bases). Looked up from germline, CDR1 is LNHDA and CDR2 is SQIVND (reference sequence). Trimming pared 5 bases from V and 0 bases from J, leaving 13 bases between. The CDR3 totals 15 residues. In nucleotides, the CDR3 is TGTGCCAGTAGTCCTTTCGCAGGGGCTAACTATGGCTACACCTTC. Its translation: CASSPFAGANYGYTF.

The chain joins TRBV4-1 to TRBJ2-5; 7 bases are a match to TRBD2. The germline CDR1 and CDR2 sequences are MGHRA and YSYEKL. With V trimmed by 3 bases and J by 7 bases, 14 bases remained unmatched. The CDR3 has 16 amino acids. The CDR3 spells CASSHPVGREGRTQYF. The DNA of the CDR3 is TGCGCCAGCAGCCACCCGGTAGGGAGGGAGGGAAGGACCCAGTACTTC.

The V and J genes are TRBV11-3 and TRBJ2-7; perhaps TRBD2 as D (6 bases). V lost 3 bases, J lost 7 bases, and 7 bases lay in between. Germline V gene data show CDR1 as SGHNT and CDR2 as YENEEA. The CDR3 totals 11 residues. CDR3 sequence: CASSFGGEQYF. In nucleotides, the CDR3 is TGTGCCAGCAGCTTTGGGGGGGAGCAGTACTTC.

The rearrangement links TRBV28 to TRBJ2-7; TRBD1 matches 10 bases. CDR1 is MDHEN, CDR2 SYDVKM, per germline. The junction had 4 bases not matched to a gene; V was cut back by 5 bases and J by 6 bases. The CDR3 runs 13 residues. CDR3 amino acids: CASSRDRGGEQYF. The CDR3 coding sequence is TGTGCCAGCAGTAGGGACAGGGGAGGCGAGCAGTACTTC.

This clone was recorded once. The chain links TRBV30 to TRBJ1-1; 8 bases fit TRBD1. This CDR3 is built from 12 residues. Germline trimming cut 5 bases from V and 5 bases from J; bases unmatched to any gene: 4. The germline CDR1 and CDR2 sequences are GTSNPN and SVGIG (reference sequence). CDR3 sequence: CAWDRGGTEAFF. CDR3 sequence (DNA): TGTGCCTGGGACAGGGGAGGAACTGAAGCTTTCTTT.

This chain uses TRBV19 with TRBJ2-1; 9 bases agree with TRBD1. Germline assignment: CDR1 LNHDA and CDR2 SQIVND (reference sequence). J was trimmed by 3 bases and V by 3 bases; bases with no gene match: 6. CDR3 size: 16 residues. CDR3 amino acids: CASSIGTGRFYNEQFF. The CDR3, as DNA: TGTGCCAGTAGTATCGGGACAGGGAGGTTCTACAATGAGCAGTTCTTC.

The chain joins TRBV7-2 to TRBJ1-5, with D possibly being TRBD1 (5 bases). Germline CDR1 SGHTA, CDR2 FQGNSA. This CDR3 is 17 amino acids long. V was cut by 1 base and J by 1 base, with 14 bases left in between. The CDR3, as DNA: TGTGCCAGCAGCTTAGACGGCAGGGTAGGGAGCAATCAGCCCCAGCATTTT. Translating gives CASSLDGRVGSNQPQHF. The full variable domain, its missing parts supplied by reference TRBV7-2 and TRBJ1-5, is GAGVSQSPSNKVTEKGKDVELRCDPISGHTALYWYRQSLGQGLEFLIYFQGNSAPDKSGLPSDRFSAERTGGSVSTLTIQRTQQEDSAVYLCASSLDGRVGSNQPQHFGDGTRLSIL.

Concerning this clone: The junction and the germline gene differ at one end; a read error may be behind it. This sample includes further DNA sequences coding for the same CDR3. This chain connects TRBV30 to TRBJ1-6; 8 nucleotides match TRBD1. The germline V gene has CDR1 GTSNPN and CDR2 SVGIG (reference sequence). This CDR3 spans 16 amino acids. CDR3 sequence reads: CAWSVGSQGAYSPLHF. CDR3 nucleotide sequence: TGTGCCTGGAGTGTAGGTAGTCAGGGGGCTTATTCCCCCCTCCACTTT.

CDR3 amino acids: CATSRGPSNQPQHF. In DNA form, the CDR3 reads TGTGCCACCAGCAGGGGGCCGAGCAATCAGCCCCAGCATTTT. The chain combines TRBV15 with TRBJ1-5; D might be TRBD1 (5 bases). The CDR3 spans 14 residues. The V gene's germline CDR1 is LNHNV and CDR2 YYDKDF (reference sequence). The ends were cut back, 3 bases at V and 1 base at J, with 7 bases in the middle.

This chain joins TRBV25-1 and TRBJ2-5, with TRBD2 matching 8 bases. CDR1 is MGHDK, CDR2 SYGVNS, per germline. The CDR3 is 17 amino acids. V lost 1 base, J lost 3 bases, and 10 bases stayed unmatched. CDR3 loop: CASSEFGASGLEETQYF. CDR3 coding DNA: TGTGCCAGCAGTGAATTTGGGGCTAGCGGGCTGGAAGAGACCCAGTACTTC.

The V call is TRBV6-1, the J call TRBJ2-6, with D perhaps matching TRBD1 (5 bases). Germline V gene sequence: CDR1 MNHNS, CDR2 SASEGT. This CDR3 region has 15 residues. V lost 1 base and J lost 2, with 6 bases in between. CDR3 in DNA: TGTGCCAGCAGTGAAGAGACAGCTGGGGCCAACGTCCTGACTTTC. Translated, it gives CASSEETAGANVLTF.

The rearrangement joins TRBV21-1 to TRBJ1-1; the listed D gene, TRBD1, was not tested against the DNA. TRBV21-1 is a recognized pseudogene. This CDR3 comprises 14 residues. CDR3 sequence reads: CASSKGHANTEAFF. The CDR3 DNA sequence: TGTGCCAGCAGCAAAGGACATGCGAACACTGAAGCTTTCTTT.

The chain uses TRBV30 and TRBJ2-7; D is unresolved. The V end was cut by 4 bases, the J end by 0 bases, with 7 bases between. The CDR3 extends over 12 amino acids. Germline values: CDR1 GTSNPN, CDR2 SVGIG (reference sequence). CDR3 loop: CAWNTHSYEQYF. CDR3 nucleotides: TGTGCCTGGAACACCCACTCCTACGAGCAGTACTTC.

The V gene is TRBV7-9, the J gene TRBJ1-2, with unresolved D. The ends were cut back, 5 bases at V and 3 bases at J, with 10 bases in the middle. CDR3 length: 13 residues. The germline V gene encodes CDR1 SEHNR and CDR2 FQNEAQ (reference sequence). CDR3 sequence (DNA): TGTGCCAGCAGCCCCCCACAATACTATGGCTACACCTTC. As protein: CASSPPQYYGYTF.

The genes are TRBV27 and TRBJ2-5; weak D call: TRBD2 (5 bases). This CDR3 is built from 11 residues. V lost 4 bases and J lost 11, with 11 bases in between. Per germline, CDR1 MNHEY and CDR2 SMNVEV (reference sequence). The DNA for the CDR3 is TGTGCCAGCAGTTCCGGTGGGGAGCAGTACTTC. Translating gives CASSSGGEQYF.

This chain connects TRBV5-1 to TRBJ1-4; D is possibly TRBD1 (6 bases). The CDR3 is 19 residues long. Germline CDR1 is SGHRS and CDR2 is YFSETQ. Trimming removed 0 bases from V and 4 bases from J, with 22 bases in between. The CDR3 sequence: CASSLEPPTGTPNNEKLFF. In DNA form, the CDR3 reads TGCGCCAGCAGCTTGGAGCCCCCAACCGGGACACCAAATAATGAAAAACTGTTTTTT.

The rearrangement links TRBV9 to TRBJ2-5; 8 positions match TRBD1. There are 14 residues in the CDR3. In germline, CDR1 is SGDLS, CDR2 YYNGEE. Trimming removed 4 bases from V and 4 bases from J; junction bases left unmatched: 6. Written as DNA, the CDR3 is TGTGCCAGCAGCCCACGGACAGGGATAGAGACCCAGTACTTC. Its translation: CASSPRTGIETQYF.

Here the CDR3 reads CASSGPGQGPFIGLSYNEQFF. The CDR3 nucleotides are TGTGCCAGTAGTGGCCCGGGACAGGGCCCATTTATCGGTTTATCCTACAATGAGCAGTTCTTC. V usage is TRBV19 and J usage is TRBJ2-1; 9 bases match TRBD1. Germline V gene lookup returns CDR1 LNHDA and CDR2 SQIVND (reference sequence). The junction had 21 bases not matched to a gene; V was cut back by 5 bases and J by 1 base. The CDR3 is made up of 21 amino acids.

This clone was seen a handful of times. The rearrangement joins TRBV5-1 to TRBJ1-5; D gene unclear. The CDR3 consists of 11 residues. Trimming took off 10 bases at V and 3 bases at J, with 8 bases between the two ends. CDR1 and CDR2 (germline): SGHRS, YFSETQ. The CDR3 region is CAGDTNQPQHF. DNA for the CDR3: TGCGCCGGCGACACCAATCAGCCCCAGCATTTT.

This clone was found once. The chain joins TRBV10-1 to TRBJ2-2; 7 nucleotides align to TRBD2. V lost 7 bases to trimming and J lost 2 bases; unmatched junction nucleotides: 13. This CDR3 contains 17 residues. Germline CDR1 is WNHNN and CDR2 is SYGVQD (reference sequence). The CDR3 bases are TGCGCCAGCACCCTCAGCCGGGGGGTTTTAAACACCGGGGAGCTGTTTTTT. It is translated as CASTLSRGVLNTGELFF.

This clone showed up just a few times. The DNA for the CDR3 is TGTGCCAGCAGTCCCGTCGGTCGTGAGGCTTTCTTT. As protein: CASSPVGREAFF. V gene TRBV25-1 combines with J gene TRBJ1-1; D is undetermined. This CDR3 contains 12 residues. V was shortened by 5 bases and J by 11 bases, with 15 bases between the two germline ends. Germline V CDR1 and CDR2: MGHDK, SYGVNS.

The chain recombines TRBV5-6 with TRBJ2-3; D might be TRBD2 (5 bases). Trimming took off 4 bases at V and 0 bases at J, with 15 bases between the two ends. The CDR3 extends over 16 amino acids. Germline V gene sequence: CDR1 SGHDT, CDR2 YYEEEE. The chain's CDR3 is CASSLPSGSSTDTQYF. For the CDR3, the DNA is TGTGCCAGCAGCCTTCCTTCGGGGTCTAGCACAGATACGCAGTATTTT.

CDR3 residues: CASSQRGLVTEAFF. The CDR3 DNA sequence: TGTGCCAGCAGTCAAAGGGGGCTGGTCACTGAAGCTTTCTTT. The gene calls are TRBV25-1 and TRBJ1-1; 7 nucleotides align to TRBD1. There are 14 residues in the CDR3. The V gene's germline CDR1 is MGHDK and CDR2 SYGVNS. V shed 5 bases, J shed 4 bases, and the junction held 7 bases outside the gene matches.

The chain uses TRBV28 and TRBJ1-5, with 7 bases aligning to TRBD1. Trimming cost V 3 bases and J 5 bases; bases outside gene matches: 7. Germline V CDR1 and CDR2: MDHEN, SYDVKM. The CDR3 has 15 residues. In nucleotides, the CDR3 is TGTGCCAGCAGTTTGATAGGGGGCGGCGATCAGCCCCAGCATTTT. Its translation is CASSLIGGGDQPQHF.

In its sample, this clone was seen once. The rearrangement uses TRBV29-1 and TRBJ2-1; D possibly corresponds to TRBD2 (5 bases). V was shortened by 4 bases and J by 5 bases, with 6 bases between the two germline ends. From germline, CDR1 is SQVTM and CDR2 ANQGSEA. This CDR3 has 11 amino acids. In DNA form, the CDR3 reads TGCAGCGTTGGAGGGAACAATGAGCAGTTCTTC. Protein product: CSVGGNNEQFF.